The source of this TCR beta chain is a study of blood T cell repertoires in COVID-19. Overall study context: Among Cohort 3 donors, those recovered had two negative PCRs, clearance, or symptom resolution.

The assay was immunoSEQ multiplex PCR, and TCRdb's table has in-frame clones only and misses some. This sample has some 330,000 clones; about 87% occur once, and the top ten carry approximately 1.9%. This clonotype originated in a man aged 35 to 55 in a cohort exposed to, infected with or recovered from COVID-19 (not recorded which). The sample taken for sequencing was PBMCs or T cells enriched from blood (not recorded which).

The DNA of the CDR3 is TGTGCCAGCAGCCCCCTGACAGGTCAACCTAACTATGGCTACACCTTC. Translated: CASSPLTGQPNYGYTF. The V gene is TRBV6-6, the J gene TRBJ1-2, with a possible D match to TRBD1 (6 bases). Germline CDR1 MNHNY, CDR2 SVGAGI (reference sequence). Trimming pared 6 bases from V and 0 bases from J, leaving 17 bases between. The CDR3 is 16 amino acids.